This passage covers 14 T cell receptor beta chains from one sample sequenced in a study of blood T cells in healthy people across ages. A J-beta primer mix and a sample-barcoded 5' primer were used in a second PCR of roughly 6 to 12 cycles. TCRdb used MiXCR to reprocess the 5' RACE reads, holding one entry per CDR3 protein. The sample lists a few hundred thousand distinct CDR3 sequences, about 27% occurring once. The same sample was also used in a study of T cells of mothers and their children.

The sequenced sample was blood. Receptor source: a boy younger than 10 in good health.

The chain carries TRBV3-1 and TRBJ2-5; D possibly corresponds to TRBD2 (6 bases). Deletions cut 8 bases from V and 2 bases from J, with 9 bases between. CDR3 length equals 12 residues. Germline loops: CDR1 LGHDT, CDR2 YNNKEL (reference sequence). CDR3 nucleotide sequence: TGTGCCAGCGGGAGGCCACAAGAGACCCAGTACTTC. Its protein product is CASGRPQETQYF.

The chain employs TRBV7-9 and TRBJ1-2, with 7 nucleotides matching TRBD1. The CDR3 runs 15 residues. The trim removed 4 bases at V and 2 bases at J, leaving 7 bases unmatched. Per the germline V gene, CDR1 is SEHNR and CDR2 is FQNEAQ (reference sequence). CDR3 nucleotides: TGTGCCAGCAGCTCGCGGGGACAGCCCAACTATGGCTACACCTTC. It encodes CASSSRGQPNYGYTF.

A few counts support this clonotype. The chain carries TRBV12-3 or TRBV12-4 and TRBJ2-5; the D is unclear. There are 13 residues in the CDR3. V lost 3 bases to trimming and J lost 5 bases, with 10 bases between them. The CDR3, as DNA: TGTGCCAGCAGTTTTACCAGGATGGAGACCCAGTACTTC. As protein: CASSFTRMETQYF.

This clonotype was seen repeatedly, ten times or more. The rearrangement links TRBV15 to TRBJ2-4; D is unclear. The ends were cut back, 0 bases at V and 3 bases at J, with 12 bases in the middle. CDR1 and CDR2 from the germline V gene are LNHNV and YYDKDF (reference sequence). This CDR3 has 16 residues. CDR3 region: CATSRDQVSGKNIQYF. CDR3 DNA sequence: TGTGCCACCAGCAGAGATCAGGTTTCGGGCAAAAACATTCAGTACTTC. Combining the CDR3 with reference TRBV15 and TRBJ2-4 gives the whole variable domain DAMVIQNPRYQVTQFGKPVTLSCSQTLNHNVMYWYQQKSSQAPKLLFHYYDKDFNNEADTPDNFQSRRPNTSFCFLDIRSPGLGDTAMYLCATSRDQVSGKNIQYFGAGTRLSVL.

A few counts support this clonotype. V and J are TRBV20-1 and TRBJ1-5; no clear D. The CDR3 loop spans 15 amino acids. The V gene lost 0 bases and the J gene lost 1 base, with 10 bases spanning the gap. Looked up from germline, CDR1 is DFQATT and CDR2 is SNEGSKA (reference sequence). This chain's CDR3 is CSARETGSSNQPQHF. The CDR3 nucleotides read TGCAGTGCTAGAGAAACGGGATCAAGCAATCAGCCCCAGCATTTT.

The rearrangement joins TRBV14 to TRBJ1-1; D may be TRBD1 (6 bases). Trimming took 1 base from V and 4 from J, leaving 22 bases between them. This CDR3 region has 18 residues. CDR1 is SGHDN and CDR2 is FVKESK in the germline V gene. The chain's CDR3 is CASSQVGIRGRRSTEAFF. DNA of the CDR3: TGTGCCAGCAGCCAAGTCGGTATCAGGGGTCGCCGGAGCACTGAAGCTTTCTTT.

About this clonotype itself: The limits of the CDR3 on the DNA are not certain, so only TCRdb's listed CDR3 is given. The chain employs TRBV29-1 and TRBJ2-2; the table's D call, TRBD1, was not checked against the DNA. The CDR3 adds up to 11 amino acids, both ends counted. Germline V CDR1 and CDR2: SQVTM, ANQGSEA. Here the CDR3 reads CSVGGGSELFF.

This clonotype has a handful of counts. The chain couples TRBV12-3 or TRBV12-4 to TRBJ2-2; the match to TRBD1 covers 9 bases. The CDR3 totals 15 residues. J was trimmed by 5 bases and V by 4 bases; bases with no gene match: 5. The CDR3 sequence is CASSSGGTGTGELFF. CDR3 nucleotides: TGTGCCAGCAGTTCTGGGGGGACAGGGACCGGGGAGCTGTTTTTT.

This clonotype was observed a handful of times. The V call is TRBV19, the J call TRBJ1-2; no definite D call. The germline V gene has CDR1 LNHDA and CDR2 SQIVND (reference sequence). The CDR3 has 15 residues. The germline V and J ends were trimmed by 3 bases and 4 bases, with 15 bases remaining between them. DNA for the CDR3: TGTGCCAGTAGTATGAGTGGCTATAGTGCCTATGGCTACACCTTC. Amino acids: CASSMSGYSAYGYTF.

Remarks on this clonotype: One end of the junction is discordant with germline, which a read error may explain. V usage is TRBV24-1 and J usage is TRBJ2-7, with D possibly matching TRBD2 (5 bases). This CDR3 comprises 19 residues. Germline-derived CDR1 and CDR2 are KGHDR and SFDVKD. CDR3 sequence (DNA): TGTGCCACCAGTGATTTGCTTGTAGCCGGACTGCTGAGCTCCTACGGGCAGTACTTC. Translating it yields CATSDLLVAGLLSSYGQYF.

As concerns this clonotype: Mismatch with germline at one junction end may stem from a read error. The chain couples TRBV12-3 or TRBV12-4 to TRBJ1-2, with no clear D. The CDR3 runs to 15 residues. The CDR3 DNA sequence: TGTGCCAGCAGTTTAAGTTTCAGCCCTAATTATGGCTACACCTTC. This encodes CASSLSFSPNYGYTF.

Only a few counts were recorded for this clonotype. CDR3 residues: CASRARQETQYF. DNA of the CDR3: TGTGCCAGCAGGGCCAGGCAAGAGACCCAGTACTTC. This rearrangement joins TRBV25-1 to TRBJ2-5; D remains unclear. V was trimmed by 6 bases and J by 2 bases, leaving 7 bases between them. The V gene's germline CDR1 is MGHDK and CDR2 SYGVNS. The CDR3 runs to 12 residues.

The rearrangement uses TRBV19 and TRBJ2-1; D assignment may be TRBD1 or TRBD2 (5 bases each). From germline, CDR1 is LNHDA and CDR2 SQIVND (reference sequence). V shed 6 bases and J shed 5 bases, with 17 bases lying between them. This CDR3 has 15 residues. The CDR3 is CASRRGANRDNEQFF. DNA of the CDR3: TGTGCCAGTAGGCGAGGGGCTAACCGAGACAATGAGCAGTTCTTC.

This rearrangement joins TRBV11-2 to TRBJ2-1; TRBD2 aligns across 9 bases. This CDR3 is built from 14 residues. The J segment lost 3 bases and the V segment lost 5 bases, leaving 2 bases of the junction unmatched. In germline, CDR1 is SGHAT, CDR2 FQNNGV. CDR3 in DNA: TGTGCCAGCAGCGGCGGGAGGGTCTACAATGAGCAGTTCTTC. Protein product: CASSGGRVYNEQFF.